Shown below are 21 T cell receptor beta chains from a single sample sequenced in a study of CD8+ T cells in alopecia areata. Sequencing used cDNA as its template, made by extracting RNA and reverse transcribing it. Clones were sequenced by immunoSEQ multiplex PCR, and TCRdb holds only the in-frame ones, with some missing. The sample has under 350,000 clones; over 45% are singletons. Treatment: oral pan-JAK inhibitor, 5-10 mg twice daily. The source material was CD4+ T cells sorted from blood, sampled at week 24, from a patient treated with tofacitinib. These receptor sequences come from a human donor with alopecia areata.

The V and J genes are TRBV2 and TRBJ2-7; TRBD1 is a possible D gene (6 bases). The CDR3 has 15 amino acids. V shed 4 bases and J shed 1 base, with 14 bases lying between them. CDR1 and CDR2 from the germline V gene are SNHLY and FYNNEI. The CDR3 spells CASSGGQSLSYEQYF. The CDR3 bases are TGTGCCAGCAGTGGAGGACAGAGCTTATCCTACGAGCAGTACTTC.

V is TRBV7-9 and J is TRBJ2-7, with 7 bases that match TRBD1. The CDR3 is 15 residues long. V was clipped by 4 bases and J by 5 bases; unmatched bases: 11. CDR1 SEHNR and CDR2 FQNEAQ come from the germline V gene (reference sequence). The CDR3 loop is CASSSLWQGDHEQYF. The CDR3 DNA sequence: TGTGCCAGCAGCTCCCTTTGGCAGGGGGACCACGAGCAGTACTTC.

The chain has TRBV15 and TRBJ2-7; possible D gene TRBD1, 6 bases. Trimming left V 2 bases short and J 2 bases short, with 19 bases between. In germline, CDR1 is LNHNV, CDR2 YYDKDF (reference sequence). This CDR3 comprises 17 residues. CDR3 loop: CATSRSTGRQVTYEQYF. Here the CDR3 DNA reads TGTGCCACCAGCAGATCCACAGGCCGACAGGTTACCTACGAGCAGTACTTC.

V usage is TRBV5-4 and J usage is TRBJ1-2; no clear D gene. Germline V gene sequence: CDR1 SGHNT, CDR2 YYREEE (reference sequence). This CDR3 is 15 amino acids long. V was cut by 2 bases and J by 8 bases, with 19 bases left in between. The DNA of the CDR3 is TGTGCCAGCAGCTTTCCCCGTGTAGGCAGTGGAGGCTACACCTTC. Its protein is CASSFPRVGSGGYTF.

This clone was seen just once. V is TRBV10-3 and J is TRBJ1-1, with TRBD1 identical over 10 bases. This CDR3 region has 14 residues. Germline loops: CDR1 ENHRY, CDR2 SYGVKD. J lost 4 bases, V lost 6 bases, and 5 bases had no gene match. This chain's CDR3 is CAISGDRGSTEAFF. CDR3 in DNA: TGTGCCATCAGCGGGGACAGGGGATCCACTGAAGCTTTCTTT.

The chain carries TRBV28 and TRBJ1-3; a weak D match, TRBD1 (6 bases). This CDR3 is 14 amino acids long. Germline V CDR1 and CDR2: MDHEN, SYDVKM. The V gene lost 2 bases and the J gene lost 2 bases, with 7 bases spanning the gap. The CDR3 is CASSLAGAGNTIYF. The CDR3 DNA reads TGTGCCAGCAGTTTAGCAGGGGCTGGAAACACCATATATTTT.

The chain employs TRBV11-2 and TRBJ2-7, with 7 bases fitting TRBD1. The CDR3 has 15 amino acids. From germline, CDR1 is SGHAT and CDR2 FQNNGV. Trimming at V came to 0 bases and at J to 1 base, leaving 3 bases not matched to a gene. The CDR3 region is CASSLEKQGSYEQYF. The CDR3 nucleotides read TGTGCCAGCAGCTTAGAAAAACAGGGGTCCTACGAGCAGTACTTC.

This chain links TRBV5-1 with TRBJ2-7; TRBD1 matches at 10 bases. The CDR3 covers 14 residues. The germline gives CDR1 SGHRS, CDR2 YFSETQ. With 6 bases clipped from V and 3 bases from J, the junction kept 6 bases outside the gene matches. The CDR3 DNA reads TGCGCCAGCAACATCGGACAGGGGGACTACGAGCAGTACTTC. Protein product: CASNIGQGDYEQYF.

This chain uses TRBV30 with TRBJ2-3; maybe TRBD2 (6 bases). V gave up 2 bases and J gave up 2 bases, with 14 bases separating them. Germline CDR1 and CDR2: GTSNPN and SVGIG (reference sequence). The CDR3 covers 15 residues. In DNA form, the CDR3 reads TGTGCCTGGAGTTCGGGACTCTCACCCACAGATACGCAGTATTTT. It yields the protein CAWSSGLSPTDTQYF.

V gene TRBV30 combines with J gene TRBJ2-2; D unresolved. The CDR3 has 14 amino acids. The V and J ends lost 0 bases and 3 bases respectively, with 8 bases between them. From germline, CDR1 is GTSNPN and CDR2 SVGIG (reference sequence). This CDR3 reads CAWSVLSYTGELFF. The CDR3 nucleotides are TGTGCCTGGAGTGTACTCAGCTACACCGGGGAGCTGTTTTTT.

This clone turned up a few times. V and J are TRBV4-1 and TRBJ2-5; tentatively, D is TRBD2 (6 bases). Germline lookup yields CDR1 MGHRA and CDR2 YSYEKL. V shed 4 bases and J shed 5 bases, with 23 bases lying between them. The CDR3 totals 17 residues. Here the CDR3 reads CASSPPRSWGLEETQYF. DNA of the CDR3: TGCGCCAGCAGCCCACCCCGCAGCTGGGGACTTGAGGAGACCCAGTACTTC.

This clone was seen more than once but under ten times. V usage is TRBV29-1 and J usage is TRBJ2-1, with 12 bases identical to TRBD2. This CDR3 is built from 14 residues. The trim removed 5 bases at V and 6 bases at J, leaving 5 bases unmatched. The germline V gene encodes CDR1 SQVTM and CDR2 ANQGSEA. The CDR3 spells CSVQLAGGPNEQFF. The CDR3 DNA is TGCAGCGTTCAACTAGCGGGGGGACCCAATGAGCAGTTCTTC.

The chain uses TRBV2 and TRBJ2-7; TRBD1 matches at 7 bases. CDR1 SNHLY and CDR2 FYNNEI come from the germline V gene. Losses at the gene ends were 7 bases for V and 5 bases for J; bases not matched to a gene: 8. This CDR3 region has 13 residues. CDR3: CASIEQGYNEQYF. CDR3 bases: TGTGCCAGCATAGAACAGGGGTACAACGAGCAGTACTTC.

The chain uses TRBV29-1 and TRBJ1-1; a weak D match, TRBD1 (5 bases). Deletions cut 6 bases from V and 0 bases from J, with 11 bases between. CDR1 SQVTM and CDR2 ANQGSEA come from the germline V gene. The CDR3 runs to 13 residues. CDR3 amino acids: CSVARVVNTEAFF. As DNA, the CDR3 is TGCAGCGTCGCCAGGGTGGTGAACACTGAAGCTTTCTTT.

This clone appeared once. The V and J genes are TRBV2 and TRBJ2-3, with 10 bases that match TRBD2. With 5 bases clipped from V and 6 bases from J, the junction kept 5 bases outside the gene matches. CDR1 is SNHLY, CDR2 FYNNEI, per germline. The CDR3 totals 14 residues. CDR3 nucleotides: TGTGCCAGCAGTTCTAGCGGGGGATTGGATACGCAGTATTTT. Its translation: CASSSSGGLDTQYF.

The genes are TRBV30 and TRBJ2-1, with a tentative D call TRBD2 (5 bases). The germline V and J ends were trimmed by 0 bases and 7 bases, with 13 bases remaining between them. Per the germline V gene, CDR1 is GTSNPN and CDR2 is SVGIG (reference sequence). This CDR3 has 14 residues. CDR3 nucleotide sequence: TGTGCCTGGAGTGTAGGGATAGAGCGGAATGAGCAGTTCTTC. Its protein is CAWSVGIERNEQFF.

This clone was seen a handful of times. The rearrangement uses TRBV11-2 and TRBJ2-5; 8 bases are shared with TRBD1. J gave up 3 bases and V 4 bases, and 1 base lay outside the gene matches. Germline V gene sequence: CDR1 SGHAT, CDR2 FQNNGV. The CDR3 totals 13 residues. CDR3: CASSSDREETQYF. In DNA form, the CDR3 reads TGTGCCAGCAGCTCGGACAGGGAAGAGACCCAGTACTTC. Variable domain in full (rest from reference TRBV11-2 and TRBJ2-5): EAGVAQSPRYKIIEKRQSVAFWCNPISGHATLYWYQQILGQGPKLLIQFQNNGVVDDSQLPKDRFSAERLKGVDSTLKIQPAKLEDSAVYLCASSSDREETQYFGPGTRLLVL.

V is TRBV30 and J is TRBJ1-6, with 11 bases aligning to TRBD1. V dropped 3 bases and J dropped 7; count of bases not matched to a gene: 5. Per germline, CDR1 GTSNPN and CDR2 SVGIG (reference sequence). This CDR3 contains 15 residues. Here the CDR3 DNA reads TGTGCCTGGAGCTTCCGGGACAGGGGGAATTCACCCCTCCACTTT. It specifies CAWSFRDRGNSPLHF. Full variable domain (outside the CDR3, taken from reference TRBV30 and TRBJ1-6): SQTIHQWPATLVQPVGSPLSLECTVEGTSNPNLYWYRQAAGRGLQLLFYSVGIGQISSEVPQNLSASRPQDRQFILSSKKLLLSDSGFYLCAWSFRDRGNSPLHFGNGTRLTVT.

Comment on this clone: At the DNA level, this CDR3 is encoded by other sequences in the same sample as well. The chain couples TRBV30 to TRBJ2-5; D not resolved. From germline, CDR1 is GTSNPN and CDR2 SVGIG (reference sequence). V was trimmed by 3 bases and J by 4 bases, leaving 3 bases between them. There are 10 residues in the CDR3. The CDR3 nucleotides read TGTGCCTGGAGGGGAGAGACCCAGTACTTC. It codes for CAWRGETQYF.

The rearrangement joins TRBV2 to TRBJ1-6, with D uncertain. V lost 5 bases, J lost 7 bases, and 12 bases lay in between. Per the germline V gene, CDR1 is SNHLY and CDR2 is FYNNEI. The CDR3 has 14 residues. CDR3 DNA sequence: TGTGCCAGCAGTTACTCTCCCCCGAATTCACCCCTCCACTTT. Protein sequence: CASSYSPPNSPLHF.

This clone turned up a few times. This chain connects TRBV6-5 to TRBJ2-1; D might be TRBD2 (6 bases). The CDR3 totals 14 residues. V was trimmed by 5 bases and J by 3 bases, leaving 11 bases between them. Germline loops: CDR1 MNHEY, CDR2 SVGAGI. CDR3: CASSMTRIYNEQFF. CDR3 coding DNA: TGTGCCAGCAGTATGACTAGAATCTACAATGAGCAGTTCTTC.